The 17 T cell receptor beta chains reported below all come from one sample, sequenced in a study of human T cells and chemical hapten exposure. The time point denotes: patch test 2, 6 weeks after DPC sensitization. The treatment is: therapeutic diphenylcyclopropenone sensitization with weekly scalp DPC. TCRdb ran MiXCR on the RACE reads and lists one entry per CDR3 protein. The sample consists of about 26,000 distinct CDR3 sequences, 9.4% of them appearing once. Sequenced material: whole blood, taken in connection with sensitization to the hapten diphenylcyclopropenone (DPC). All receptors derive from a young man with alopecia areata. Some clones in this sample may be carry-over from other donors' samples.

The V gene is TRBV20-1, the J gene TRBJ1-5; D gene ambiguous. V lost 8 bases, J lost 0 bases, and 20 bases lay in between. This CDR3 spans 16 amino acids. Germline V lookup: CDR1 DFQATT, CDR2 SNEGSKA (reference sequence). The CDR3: CSTEGPTPNSNQPQHF. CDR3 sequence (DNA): TGCAGTACCGAAGGACCCACTCCTAATAGCAATCAGCCCCAGCATTTT.

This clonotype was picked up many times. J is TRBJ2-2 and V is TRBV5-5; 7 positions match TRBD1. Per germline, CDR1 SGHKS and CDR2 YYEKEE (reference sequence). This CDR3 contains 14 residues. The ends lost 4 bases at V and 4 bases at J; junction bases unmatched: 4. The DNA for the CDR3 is TGTGCCAGCAGCCAGACAGGGACCACCGGGGAGCTGTTTTTT. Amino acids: CASSQTGTTGELFF.

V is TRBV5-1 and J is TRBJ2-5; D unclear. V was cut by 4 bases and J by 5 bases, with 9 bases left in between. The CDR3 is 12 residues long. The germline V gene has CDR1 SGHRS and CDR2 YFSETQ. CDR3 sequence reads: CASSERVETQYF. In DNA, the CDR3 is TGCGCCAGCAGCGAGAGAGTGGAGACCCAGTACTTC.

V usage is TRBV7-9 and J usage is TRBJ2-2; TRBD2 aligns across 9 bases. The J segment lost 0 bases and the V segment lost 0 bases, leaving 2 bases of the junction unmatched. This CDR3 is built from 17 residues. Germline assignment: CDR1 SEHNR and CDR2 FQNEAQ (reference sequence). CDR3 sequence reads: CASSLASGGSNTGELFF. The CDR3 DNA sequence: TGTGCCAGCAGCTTAGCAAGCGGGGGGTCGAACACCGGGGAGCTGTTTTTT.

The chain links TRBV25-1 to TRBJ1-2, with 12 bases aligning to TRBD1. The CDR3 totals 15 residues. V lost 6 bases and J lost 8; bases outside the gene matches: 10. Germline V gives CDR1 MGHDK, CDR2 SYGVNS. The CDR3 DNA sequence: TGTGCCAGCAGCTACTCGGGACAGGGGGCTACAGGCTACACCTTC. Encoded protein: CASSYSGQGATGYTF.

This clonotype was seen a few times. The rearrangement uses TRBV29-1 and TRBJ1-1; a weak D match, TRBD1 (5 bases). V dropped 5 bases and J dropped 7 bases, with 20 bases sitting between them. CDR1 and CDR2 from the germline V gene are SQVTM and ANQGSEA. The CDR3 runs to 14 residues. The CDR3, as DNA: TGCAGCGTTAAAACCGGGGCCTCCCGGCTTGAAGCTTTCTTT. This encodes CSVKTGASRLEAFF.

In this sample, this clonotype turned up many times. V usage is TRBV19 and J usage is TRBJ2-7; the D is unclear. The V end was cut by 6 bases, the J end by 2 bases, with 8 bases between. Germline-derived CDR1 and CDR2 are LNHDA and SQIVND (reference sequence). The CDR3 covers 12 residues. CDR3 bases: TGTGCCAGTAGCTTGGATACCTACGAGCAGTACTTC. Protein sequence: CASSLDTYEQYF.

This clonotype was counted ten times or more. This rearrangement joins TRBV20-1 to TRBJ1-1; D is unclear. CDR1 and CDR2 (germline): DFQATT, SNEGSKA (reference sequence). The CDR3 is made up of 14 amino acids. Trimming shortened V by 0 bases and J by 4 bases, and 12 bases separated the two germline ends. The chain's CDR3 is CSAREYSGSTEAFF. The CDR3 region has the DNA TGCAGTGCTAGAGAGTATTCGGGGAGCACTGAAGCTTTCTTT.

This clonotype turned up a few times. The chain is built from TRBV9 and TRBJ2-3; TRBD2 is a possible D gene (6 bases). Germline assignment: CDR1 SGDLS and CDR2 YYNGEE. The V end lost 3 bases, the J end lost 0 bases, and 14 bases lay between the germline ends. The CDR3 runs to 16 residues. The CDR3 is CASSADSGTSTDTQYF. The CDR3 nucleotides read TGTGCCAGCAGCGCGGATAGCGGTACTAGCACAGATACGCAGTATTTT.

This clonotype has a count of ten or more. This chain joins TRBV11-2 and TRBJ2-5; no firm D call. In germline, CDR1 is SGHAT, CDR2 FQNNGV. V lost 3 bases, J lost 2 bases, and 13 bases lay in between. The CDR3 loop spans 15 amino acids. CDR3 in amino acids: CASSFGSGRQETQYF. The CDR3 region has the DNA TGTGCCAGCAGCTTCGGGTCGGGTCGGCAAGAGACCCAGTACTTC.

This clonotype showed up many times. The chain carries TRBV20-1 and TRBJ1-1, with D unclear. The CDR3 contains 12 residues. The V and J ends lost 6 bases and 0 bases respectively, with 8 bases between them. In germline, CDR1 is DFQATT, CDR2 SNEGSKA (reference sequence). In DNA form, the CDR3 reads TGCAGTGCCCCGGGGTTGAACACTGAAGCTTTCTTT. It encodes CSAPGLNTEAFF.

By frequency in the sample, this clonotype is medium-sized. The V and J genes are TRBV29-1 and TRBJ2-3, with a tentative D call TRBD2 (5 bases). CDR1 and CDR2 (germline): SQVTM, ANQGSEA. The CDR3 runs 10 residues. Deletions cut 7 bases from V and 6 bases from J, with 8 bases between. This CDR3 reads CSATRDTQYF. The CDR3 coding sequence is TGCAGCGCTACTAGGGATACGCAGTATTTT.

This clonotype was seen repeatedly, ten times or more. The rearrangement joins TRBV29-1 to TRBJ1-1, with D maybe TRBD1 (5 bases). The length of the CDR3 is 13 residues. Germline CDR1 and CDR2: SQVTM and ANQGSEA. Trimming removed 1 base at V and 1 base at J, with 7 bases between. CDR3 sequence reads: CSVEGGGNTEAFF. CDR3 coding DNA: TGCAGCGTTGAAGGGGGCGGGAACACTGAAGCTTTCTTT.

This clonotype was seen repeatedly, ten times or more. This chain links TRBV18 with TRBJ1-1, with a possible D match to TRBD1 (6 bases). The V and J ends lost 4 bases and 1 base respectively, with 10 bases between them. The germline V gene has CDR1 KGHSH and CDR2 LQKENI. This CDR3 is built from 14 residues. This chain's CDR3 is CASSLGQQNTEAFF. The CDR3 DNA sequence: TGTGCCAGCTCACTCGGACAGCAGAACACTGAAGCTTTCTTT.

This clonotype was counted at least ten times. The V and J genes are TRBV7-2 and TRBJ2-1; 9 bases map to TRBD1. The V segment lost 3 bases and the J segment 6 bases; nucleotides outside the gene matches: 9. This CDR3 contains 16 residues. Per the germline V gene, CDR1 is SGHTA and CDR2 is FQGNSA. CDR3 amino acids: CASSFRRDRDSNEQFF. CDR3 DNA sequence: TGTGCCAGCAGCTTCCGCAGGGACAGGGATTCCAATGAGCAGTTCTTC.

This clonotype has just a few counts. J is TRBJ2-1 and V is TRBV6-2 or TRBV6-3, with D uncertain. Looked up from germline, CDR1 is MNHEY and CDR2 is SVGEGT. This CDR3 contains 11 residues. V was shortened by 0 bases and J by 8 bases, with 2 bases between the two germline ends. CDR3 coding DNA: TGTGCCAGCAGTTACTCCGATGAGCAGTTCTTC. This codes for CASSYSDEQFF.

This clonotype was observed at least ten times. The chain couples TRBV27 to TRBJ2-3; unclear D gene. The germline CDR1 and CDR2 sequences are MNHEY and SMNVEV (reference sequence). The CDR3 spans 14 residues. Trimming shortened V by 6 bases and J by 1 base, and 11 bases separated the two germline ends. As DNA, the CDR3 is TGTGCCAGCAGCCGTTCGTGGGGCACAGATACGCAGTATTTT. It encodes CASSRSWGTDTQYF.